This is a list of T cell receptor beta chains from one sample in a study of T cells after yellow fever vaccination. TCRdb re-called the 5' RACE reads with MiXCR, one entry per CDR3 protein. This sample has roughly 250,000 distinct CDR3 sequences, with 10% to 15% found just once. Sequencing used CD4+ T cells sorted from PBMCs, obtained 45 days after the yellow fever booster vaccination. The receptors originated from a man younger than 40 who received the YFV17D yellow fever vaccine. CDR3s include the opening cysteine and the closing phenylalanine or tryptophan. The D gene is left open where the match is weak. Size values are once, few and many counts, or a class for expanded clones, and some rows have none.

CDR3 DNA: TGCAGCGTTGCTCAATTGGAAGCGGGAGGCACAGATACGCAGTATTTT
CDR3 protein: CSVAQLEAGGTDTQYF
V gene: TRBV29-1
clone size: few
J gene: TRBJ2-3
D gene: TRBD2

CDR3 DNA: TGTGCCAGCAGCCCCCGACAGATCGGGCGAGAAAAACTGTTTTTT
CDR3 protein: CASSPRQIGREKLFF
V gene: TRBV7-2
clone size: few
J gene: TRBJ1-4
D gene: NA

CDR3 DNA: TGTGCCAGCAGCTTACTTACTAGCGGAACAGATACGCAGTATTTT
CDR3 protein: CASSLLTSGTDTQYF
V gene: TRBV7-8
clone size: NA
J gene: TRBJ2-3
D gene: TRBD2

CDR3 DNA: TGCGCCAGCAGCCTCGGGACTAGCGGGAGTCGAGGAATTGAGCAGTTCTTC
CDR3 protein: CASSLGTSGSRGIEQFF
V gene: TRBV5-1
clone size: few
J gene: TRBJ2-1
D gene: TRBD2

CDR3 DNA: TGTGCCTGTCACCCCGGGACAGCCAAAAACATTCAGTACTTC
CDR3 protein: CACHPGTAKNIQYF
V gene: TRBV30
clone size: many
J gene: TRBJ2-4
D gene: NA

CDR3 DNA: TGTGCCAGCAGCTTAGCCCAGATCACCGGGGAGCTGTTTTTT
CDR3 protein: CASSLAQITGELFF
V gene: TRBV7-9
clone size: few
J gene: TRBJ2-2
D gene: NA

CDR3 DNA: TGTGCCAGCAGCCCACGGGGACTAGCGGGAGGGTACGAGCAGTACTTC
CDR3 protein: CASSPRGLAGGYEQYF
V gene: TRBV7-2
clone size: many
J gene: TRBJ2-7
D gene: TRBD2

CDR3 DNA: TGCGCCAGCAGCTTTGTAGGCAACTCTGGGGCCAACGTCCTGACTTTC
CDR3 protein: CASSFVGNSGANVLTF
V gene: TRBV5-1
clone size: few
J gene: TRBJ2-6
D gene: NA

CDR3 DNA: TGTGCCAGCAGCAAACAACCGGGACTAGCGGGAGCCTACAATGAGCAGTTCTTC
CDR3 protein: CASSKQPGLAGAYNEQFF
V gene: TRBV11-2
clone size: few
J gene: TRBJ2-1
D gene: TRBD2

CDR3 DNA: TGTGCCAGCAGTCCCAGTGTCAGCCGGGAAAAACTGTTTTTT
CDR3 protein: CASSPSVSREKLFF
V gene: TRBV12-3/TRBV12-4
clone size: few
J gene: TRBJ1-4
D gene: NA

CDR3 DNA: TGTGCCAGCAGCTTAGCGGGCAGGGGGCAGCTCAATGAGCAGTTCTTC
CDR3 protein: CASSLAGRGQLNEQFF
V gene: TRBV7-9
clone size: NA
J gene: TRBJ2-1
D gene: TRBD1

CDR3 DNA: TGTGCCAGCAGCTTAGGTGGTAGCTCCTACAATGAGCAGTTCTTC
CDR3 protein: CASSLGGSSYNEQFF
V gene: TRBV12-3/TRBV12-4
clone size: medium-sized
J gene: TRBJ2-1
D gene: NA

CDR3 DNA: TGTGCCAGCAGCGCACAGGACGAGCAGTACTTC
CDR3 protein: CASSAQDEQYF
V gene: TRBV27
clone size: NA
J gene: TRBJ2-7
D gene: NA

CDR3 DNA: TGCAGTGCCCGAGGACTAGCGGTTTCCTACGAGCAGTACTTC
CDR3 protein: CSARGLAVSYEQYF
V gene: TRBV20-1
clone size: few
J gene: TRBJ2-7
D gene: TRBD2

CDR3 DNA: TGCGCCAGCGCACCTGACAGGCGGGAAGAGACCCAGTACTTC
CDR3 protein: CASAPDRREETQYF
V gene: TRBV5-1
clone size: few
J gene: TRBJ2-5
D gene: NA

CDR3 DNA: TGTGCCAGCAGCCAAGCGAAGACCCAGTACTTC
CDR3 protein: CASSQAKTQYF
V gene: TRBV3-1
clone size: NA
J gene: TRBJ2-5
D gene: NA

CDR3 DNA: TGCGCCAGCAGTAGGGGCAGGGGGACCACTGAAGCTTTCTTT
CDR3 protein: CASSRGRGTTEAFF
V gene: TRBV4-3
clone size: NA
J gene: TRBJ1-1
D gene: TRBD1

CDR3 DNA: TGCAGCGTGAAAGGCGACATAGACTGGACTATCTACAATGAGCAGTTCTTC
CDR3 protein: CSVKGDIDWTIYNEQFF
V gene: TRBV29-1
clone size: NA
J gene: TRBJ2-1
D gene: NA

CDR3 DNA: TGCAGCGCCTCCGGGGAGGGCCGCTATGGCTACACCTTC
CDR3 protein: CSASGEGRYGYTF
V gene: TRBV29-1
clone size: NA
J gene: TRBJ1-2
D gene: NA

CDR3 DNA: TGCGCCAGCAGCCACGCCAGCTCTGGGGCCAACGTCCTGACTTTC
CDR3 protein: CASSHASSGANVLTF
V gene: TRBV5-1
clone size: few
J gene: TRBJ2-6
D gene: NA

CDR3 DNA: TGTGCCAGCAGTTACTGGGGACAGGGCGCCTACGAGCAGTACTTC
CDR3 protein: CASSYWGQGAYEQYF
V gene: TRBV6-5
clone size: many
J gene: TRBJ2-7
D gene: TRBD1

CDR3 DNA: TGCAGTGGGGACTTCCTCTACGAGCAGTACTTC
CDR3 protein: CSGDFLYEQYF
V gene: TRBV20-1
clone size: few
J gene: TRBJ2-7
D gene: NA

CDR3 DNA: NA
CDR3 protein: CASSTSGRTLTDTQYF
V gene: TRBV10-2
clone size: few
J gene: TRBJ2-3
D gene: NA

CDR3 DNA: TGCGCCAGCAGCTTGTCGGGGACGCCCTACGAGCAGTACTTC
CDR3 protein: CASSLSGTPYEQYF
V gene: TRBV5-1
clone size: few
J gene: TRBJ2-7
D gene: NA

CDR3 DNA: TGTGCCAGCAGGCTCCCTGGGAGCTCAAGCACAGATACGCAGTATTTT
CDR3 protein: CASRLPGSSSTDTQYF
V gene: TRBV6-1
clone size: NA
J gene: TRBJ2-3
D gene: NA

CDR3 DNA: TGTGCCAGCAGCTTATATGGGGGGCTCAGTAATGAGCAGTTCTTC
CDR3 protein: CASSLYGGLSNEQFF
V gene: TRBV7-6
clone size: many
J gene: TRBJ2-1
D gene: NA

CDR3 DNA: TGCGCCAGCAGCTTACAAGAGACCCAGTACTTC
CDR3 protein: CASSLQETQYF
V gene: TRBV5-1
clone size: medium-sized
J gene: TRBJ2-5
D gene: NA

CDR3 DNA: TGTGCCAGCAGCTCCCTTTTAGGGGACAATGAGCAGTTCTTC
CDR3 protein: CASSSLLGDNEQFF
V gene: TRBV12-3/TRBV12-4
clone size: NA
J gene: TRBJ2-1
D gene: NA

CDR3 DNA: TGTGCCAGCAGCTTACTGACGATGCAAGAGACCCAGTACTTC
CDR3 protein: CASSLLTMQETQYF
V gene: TRBV5-6
clone size: few
J gene: TRBJ2-5
D gene: NA

CDR3 DNA: TGTGCCAGCAGGGAGACAGGGGTAAAAGATACGCAGTATTTT
CDR3 protein: CASRETGVKDTQYF
V gene: TRBV2
clone size: NA
J gene: TRBJ2-3
D gene: TRBD1

CDR3 DNA: TGCAGCGTTGTCGGCAGGTTTGGAAACACCATATATTTT
CDR3 protein: CSVVGRFGNTIYF
V gene: TRBV29-1
clone size: many
J gene: TRBJ1-3
D gene: NA

CDR3 DNA: TGTGCCAGCAGCTTGACGAAACACAATGAGCAGTTCTTC
CDR3 protein: CASSLTKHNEQFF
V gene: TRBV6-2/TRBV6-3
clone size: NA
J gene: TRBJ2-1
D gene: NA

CDR3 DNA: TGCAGTGCCCTAGCGGGAGTGTACAATGAGCAGTTCTTC
CDR3 protein: CSALAGVYNEQFF
V gene: TRBV20-1
clone size: few
J gene: TRBJ2-1
D gene: TRBD2

CDR3 DNA: NA
CDR3 protein: CASSFGPGNQPQHF
V gene: TRBV28
clone size: NA
J gene: TRBJ1-5
D gene: NA

CDR3 DNA: TGTGCCAGCAGCAAATTCGGGACAGGGGATTCACCCCTCCACTTT
CDR3 protein: CASSKFGTGDSPLHF
V gene: TRBV7-9
clone size: NA
J gene: TRBJ1-6
D gene: TRBD1

CDR3 DNA: TGTGCCAGCAGCTTACCCATTGGGACAGGGAATGAAAAACTGTTTTTT
CDR3 protein: CASSLPIGTGNEKLFF
V gene: TRBV7-2
clone size: NA
J gene: TRBJ1-4
D gene: TRBD1

CDR3 DNA: TGTGCCAGCAGCTCGACTAGCGGGAGATGGAATGAGCAGTTCTTC
CDR3 protein: CASSSTSGRWNEQFF
V gene: TRBV7-9
clone size: few
J gene: TRBJ2-1
D gene: TRBD2

CDR3 DNA: TGCGCCAGCAGCTTGGTCATCGGAGAGACCCAGTACTTC
CDR3 protein: CASSLVIGETQYF
V gene: TRBV5-1
clone size: many
J gene: TRBJ2-5
D gene: NA

CDR3 DNA: TGTGCCAGCAGCCGACTAGCGGAAGTAAGCTCCTACGAGCAGTACTTC
CDR3 protein: CASSRLAEVSSYEQYF
V gene: TRBV7-2
clone size: NA
J gene: TRBJ2-7
D gene: TRBD2

CDR3 DNA: TGCGCCAGCAGCTTGGATGGGACAGGGGAAGAGACCCAGTACTTC
CDR3 protein: CASSLDGTGEETQYF
V gene: TRBV5-1
clone size: NA
J gene: TRBJ2-5
D gene: TRBD1

CDR3 DNA: TGTGCCAGCAGTAACTCGGGAGACGTGAGGTCCTACGAGCAGTACTTC
CDR3 protein: CASSNSGDVRSYEQYF
V gene: TRBV6-5
clone size: few
J gene: TRBJ2-7
D gene: NA